This TCR beta chain was observed in a study of cytomegalovirus exposure and HLA in healthy donors. Germline trimming cut 4 bases from V and 0 bases from J; bases unmatched to any gene: 10. This CDR3 has 18 amino acids. Germline CDR1 is SGHVS and CDR2 is FQNEAQ. PCR was performed using 60 Vbeta and 13 Jbeta primers. The assay was immunoSEQ multiplex PCR, and TCRdb's table has in-frame clones only and misses some. The sample contains around 180,000 clones, about three quarters of which appear only once. This clone was observed a handful of times. The source material was PBMCs. The V gene is TRBV7-8, the J gene TRBJ1-1, with 11 bases identical to TRBD1. The TCR was taken from a girl under 18 in good health and CMV-seronegative. The CDR3: CASSYIRTGGLLNTEAFF. The DNA for the CDR3 is TGTGCCAGCAGCTATATCAGGACAGGGGGCCTATTGAACACTGAAGCTTTCTTT.